This T cell receptor (beta chain) was sequenced for a study of cytomegalovirus exposure and HLA in healthy donors. Study background: Some 85 million unique TCRs, all from HLA-typed donors, were included in an early release of the data. Broader study findings: Cytomegalovirus-associated status was assigned to about 150 TCR beta chains.

V was pared by 0 bases and J by 1 base, with 10 bases between. This CDR3 is 15 amino acids long. The germline V gene encodes CDR1 SGDLS and CDR2 YYNGEE. Note on this clone: Its antigen is undetermined.

Donors sampled were nominally healthy, though unrecorded immune exposures were likely. The PCR contained 60 Vbeta and 13 Jbeta primers. Sequencing used immunoSEQ multiplex PCR; TCRdb keeps in-frame clones, though not all of them. The sample table sets out around 33,000 clones. This receptor was identified in a man in his forties in good health and CMV-seronegative. J is TRBJ1-1 and V is TRBV9; D is perhaps TRBD1 (6 bases). What was sequenced was PBMCs. CDR3: CASSVAMGQNTEAFF. CDR3 in DNA: TGTGCCAGCAGCGTAGCAATGGGACAGAACACTGAAGCTTTCTTT.